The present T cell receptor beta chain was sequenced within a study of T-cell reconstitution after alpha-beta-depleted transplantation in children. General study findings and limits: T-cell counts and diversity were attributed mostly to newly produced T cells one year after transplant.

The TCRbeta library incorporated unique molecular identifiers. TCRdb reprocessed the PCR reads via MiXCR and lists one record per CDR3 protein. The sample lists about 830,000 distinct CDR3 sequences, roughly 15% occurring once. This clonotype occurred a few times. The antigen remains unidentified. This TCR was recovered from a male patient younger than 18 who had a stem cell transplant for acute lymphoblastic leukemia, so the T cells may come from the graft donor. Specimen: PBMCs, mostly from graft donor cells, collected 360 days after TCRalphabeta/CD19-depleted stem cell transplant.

The CDR3 DNA is TGTGCCAGCAGTTACCAAGCGGGACCGTCGGAATCCGGCTACACCTTC. Its protein product is CASSYQAGPSESGYTF. The V gene is TRBV6-2 or TRBV6-3, the J gene TRBJ1-2; TRBD1 might be the D (5 bases). V was cut by 2 bases and J by 8 bases, with 21 bases left in between. This CDR3 comprises 16 residues. The V gene's germline CDR1 is MNHEY and CDR2 SVGEGT.